The 31 T cell receptor beta chains presented below share a single source sample, sequenced in a study of blood T cells in healthy people across ages. A J-beta primer mix and a sample-barcoded 5' primer were used in a second PCR of roughly 6 to 11 cycles. TCRdb redid the calling of the 5' RACE reads with MiXCR, one entry per CDR3 protein. The sample contains about 1.5 million distinct CDR3 sequences, approximately 43% of which appear only once. What was sequenced was blood. These receptors were taken from a woman younger than 35 in good health.

In its sample, this clonotype was seen a few times. The J gene is TRBJ1-2, the V gene TRBV28; D not resolved. Germline CDR1 and CDR2: MDHEN and SYDVKM. V lost 3 bases, J lost 4 bases, and 12 bases lay in between. The CDR3 sequence is 14 residues long. CDR3 DNA: TGTGCCAGCAGTTTGACTCCTGAGGGCTATGGCTACACCTTC. It codes for CASSLTPEGYGYTF.

This clonotype has only a few counts. Mismatch with germline at one junction end may stem from a read error. This chain links TRBV11-3 with TRBJ2-1, with D possibly TRBD2 on 6 matching bases. This CDR3 has 15 amino acids. Germline V gene lookup returns CDR1 SGHNT and CDR2 YENEEA. CDR3 in amino acids: CASSIDGGSYNEQFF. The CDR3 bases are TGTGCCAGCAGCATAGATGGGGGGTCCTACAATGAGCAGTTCTTC.

The chain is built from TRBV10-3 and TRBJ1-1; D uncertain. This CDR3 has 12 amino acids. Germline CDR1 and CDR2: ENHRY and SYGVKD. With 6 bases removed from V and 0 bases from J, the gap between germline ends came to 5 bases. The CDR3 here is CAISPLNTEAFF. In DNA, the CDR3 is TGTGCCATCAGCCCCCTGAACACTGAAGCTTTCTTT.

The rearrangement links TRBV20-1 to TRBJ2-7; D call uncertain. This CDR3 has 14 residues. Trimming took off 0 bases at V and 7 bases at J, with 16 bases between the two ends. Germline CDR1 and CDR2: DFQATT and SNEGSKA (reference sequence). Here the CDR3 DNA reads TGCAGTGCTAGAGATAGGTACGGCTTCTTAGAGCAGTACTTC. Translating it yields CSARDRYGFLEQYF.

Comments on this clonotype: A much larger clone lies one base from this, so it may be a read error. The V gene is TRBV7-9, the J gene TRBJ1-5, with D perhaps TRBD1 (5 bases). Trimming took off 3 bases at V and 3 bases at J, with 9 bases between the two ends. From germline, CDR1 is SEHNR and CDR2 FQNEAQ (reference sequence). This CDR3 comprises 14 residues. The CDR3 nucleotides are TGTGCCAGCAGCTTTGGACACTTCAATCAGCCCCAGCATTTT. Protein sequence: CASSFGHFNQPQHF.

CDR3 in amino acids: CASSLGDRGFAGELFF. CDR3 in DNA: TGTGCCAGCAGCTTAGGTGACAGGGGGTTCGCCGGGGAGCTGTTTTTT. The chain combines TRBV7-2 with TRBJ2-2, with 9 bases identical to TRBD1. CDR1 is SGHTA and CDR2 is FQGNSA in the germline V gene. V lost 1 base to trimming and J lost 6 bases; unmatched junction nucleotides: 6. The CDR3 contains 16 residues.

This clonotype was counted many times. J is TRBJ2-7 and V is TRBV13; no clear D gene. With 0 bases removed from V and 6 bases from J, the gap between germline ends came to 6 bases. This CDR3 region has 12 residues. CDR1 and CDR2 (germline): PRHDT, FYEKMQ (reference sequence). CDR3 bases: TGTGCCAGCAGCTTAGGAGGAACCGAGCAGTACTTC. Translating it yields CASSLGGTEQYF.

In this sample, this clonotype turned up a few times. This sequence joins TRBV29-1 and TRBJ2-7; D is possibly TRBD2 (7 bases). The CDR3 is made up of 15 amino acids. The germline V gene encodes CDR1 SQVTM and CDR2 ANQGSEA. The ends were cut back, 0 bases at V and 2 bases at J, with 14 bases in the middle. As DNA, the CDR3 is TGCAGCGTTGAAGATCCTCGGGGGGCCCCCTACGAGCAGTACTTC. Translated: CSVEDPRGAPYEQYF.

V and J are TRBV19 and TRBJ2-3; no firm D call. Trimming took 5 bases from V and 1 from J, leaving 16 bases between them. Looked up from germline, CDR1 is LNHDA and CDR2 is SQIVND (reference sequence). The CDR3 is 16 residues long. The CDR3 sequence is CASSPAYGSRTDTQYF. CDR3 DNA: TGTGCCAGTAGTCCAGCCTATGGGTCACGCACAGATACGCAGTATTTT.

As regards this clonotype: The junction does not match germline at one end; this may be a read error. This chain links TRBV3-1 with TRBJ2-1; 7 bases are shared with TRBD2. From germline, CDR1 is LGHDT and CDR2 YNNKEL (reference sequence). The CDR3 loop spans 16 amino acids. The DNA for the CDR3 is TGTGCCTGCAGTAAAGTGCGGGAGAGGGCTTCGAATGAGCAGTTCTTC. Its protein product is CACSKVRERASNEQFF.

This rearrangement joins TRBV29-1 to TRBJ2-7, with D possibly being TRBD1 (6 bases). CDR1 is SQVTM and CDR2 is ANQGSEA in the germline V gene. The germline V and J ends were trimmed by 1 base and 0 bases, with 19 bases remaining between them. The CDR3 has 17 residues. The CDR3 protein is CSVEGAQTGDNSYEQYF. In DNA form, the CDR3 reads TGCAGCGTTGAAGGGGCACAGACAGGAGATAACTCCTACGAGCAGTACTTC.

The chain is built from TRBV6-2 or TRBV6-3 and TRBJ2-4, with D perhaps given as TRBD1 or TRBD2 (5 bases each). The J call may be faulty, since TRBJ2-7 better matches the DNA end. This CDR3 is built from 13 residues. Per germline, CDR1 MNHEY and CDR2 SVGEGT. The CDR3 loop is CASSYLERGEQYF. DNA of the CDR3: TGTGCCAGCAGTTACTTGGAGAGGGGCGAGCAGTACTTC.

The chain carries TRBV28 and TRBJ1-6; weak D call: TRBD1 (5 bases). CDR3 size: 14 residues. V lost 5 bases, J lost 5 bases, and 10 bases lay in between. CDR1 MDHEN and CDR2 SYDVKM come from the germline V gene. The chain's CDR3 is CASSPGRHNSPLHF. The CDR3, as DNA: TGTGCCAGCAGTCCGGGACGGCATAATTCACCCCTCCACTTT.

The chain links TRBV27 to TRBJ2-1; 10 nucleotides agree with TRBD1. V gave up 4 bases and J gave up 2 bases; unmatched junction bases: 8. The CDR3 covers 17 residues. CDR1 and CDR2 (germline): MNHEY, SMNVEV (reference sequence). The CDR3 here is CASSSPGQGFPYNEQFF. Here the CDR3 DNA reads TGTGCCAGCAGTTCGCCGGGACAGGGGTTCCCCTACAATGAGCAGTTCTTC.

Written as DNA, the CDR3 is TGTGCCCACGGTAGCGGAAACCCCTACGAGCAGTACTTC. It specifies CAHGSGNPYEQYF. The rearrangement links TRBV2 to TRBJ2-7, with D possibly matching TRBD2 (6 bases). Germline V lookup: CDR1 SNHLY, CDR2 FYNNEI. The CDR3 sequence is 13 residues long. V shed 11 bases and J shed 2 bases, with 16 bases lying between them.

This clonotype was counted ten times or more. This CDR3 is CASSLATVNEQFF. In nucleotides, the CDR3 is TGTGCCAGCAGCTTAGCGACGGTCAATGAGCAGTTCTTC. The chain combines TRBV7-2 with TRBJ2-1; no definite D call. The CDR3 is 13 amino acids. V was shortened by 0 bases and J by 6 bases, with 6 bases between the two germline ends. Germline loops: CDR1 SGHTA, CDR2 FQGNSA.

This clonotype has ten or more counts. The chain carries TRBV27 and TRBJ2-7, with 11 bases that match TRBD2. Trimming cost V 4 bases and J 0 bases; bases outside gene matches: 2. Germline CDR1 and CDR2: MNHEY and SMNVEV (reference sequence). There are 15 residues in the CDR3. The CDR3 DNA is TGTGCCAGCAGTTCCCTAGCGGGGGGCTCCTACGAGCAGTACTTC. Protein: CASSSLAGGSYEQYF.

There are many counts of this clonotype. The chain has TRBV10-3 and TRBJ1-2; D possibly corresponds to TRBD1 (6 bases). Germline values: CDR1 ENHRY, CDR2 SYGVKD. CDR3 length: 13 amino acids. Trimming cost V 4 bases and J 6 bases, with 12 bases left between them. In DNA form, the CDR3 reads TGTGCCATCAGTGTAGGCACAGGGAATGGCTACACCTTC. Protein: CAISVGTGNGYTF.

Here the CDR3 DNA reads TGTGCCAGCAGCTTAGATCGAATCCCACATACGCAGTATTTT. It codes for CASSLDRIPHTQYF. This chain joins TRBV11-3 and TRBJ2-3; no definite D call. Germline V CDR1 and CDR2: SGHNT, YENEEA. The CDR3 spans 14 residues. V was pared by 0 bases and J by 7 bases, with 11 bases between.

This clonotype has at least ten counts. The rearrangement uses TRBV10-3 and TRBJ2-7; either TRBD1 or TRBD2 may supply D (5 bases each). The J call may be in error: the DNA end matches TRBJ2-5 better. Germline assignment: CDR1 ENHRY and CDR2 SYGVKD. This CDR3 contains 14 residues. DNA of the CDR3: TGTGCCACCTCTCCGGGACCCCGATTCGGGACCCAGTACTTC. Translation gives CATSPGPRFGTQYF.

In its sample, this clonotype was seen a few times. The rearrangement joins TRBV6-6 to TRBJ2-3; D call uncertain. Germline loops: CDR1 MNHNY, CDR2 SVGAGI (reference sequence). The CDR3 is made up of 13 amino acids. V lost 6 bases to trimming and J lost 1 base, with 8 bases between them. The CDR3 loop is CASRIQGTDTQYF. CDR3 nucleotides: TGTGCCAGCAGAATCCAGGGCACAGATACGCAGTATTTT.

The chain uses TRBV5-1 and TRBJ1-1; 9 bases align to TRBD1. This CDR3 region has 14 residues. Germline V gene data show CDR1 as SGHRS and CDR2 as YFSETQ. After removal of 3 bases from V and 12 bases from J, the junction contained 12 bases not matched to a gene. CDR3 bases: TGCGCCAGCAGCTCTGTGACAGGGGGGGTTACGTCTTTCTTT. This codes for CASSSVTGGVTSFF.

The chain joins TRBV7-6 to TRBJ1-6, with 9 nucleotides matching TRBD1. CDR1 and CDR2 from the germline V gene are SGHVS and FNYEAQ. The J segment lost 6 bases and the V segment lost 5 bases, leaving 5 bases of the junction unmatched. This CDR3 has 15 amino acids. The CDR3 here is CASSRGTGSNSPLHF. In DNA, the CDR3 is TGTGCCAGCAGCCGAGGGACAGGGAGTAATTCACCCCTCCACTTT.

This clonotype was observed at least ten times. This sequence joins TRBV25-1 and TRBJ2-3, with no clear D. The germline V gene has CDR1 MGHDK and CDR2 SYGVNS. CDR3 length equals 16 residues. Trimming took 2 bases from V and 0 from J, leaving 12 bases between them. CDR3 DNA sequence: TGTGCCAGCAGTGAACAGAGGACCTCTAGCACAGATACGCAGTATTTT. Residues: CASSEQRTSSTDTQYF.

There are a few counts of this clonotype. This chain links TRBV7-6 with TRBJ2-5; D gene uncertain. Trimming cost V 5 bases and J 5 bases, with 15 bases left between them. Per the germline V gene, CDR1 is SGHVS and CDR2 is FNYEAQ. The CDR3 sequence is 14 residues long. CDR3 loop: CASSLSLDLETQYF. The CDR3 region has the DNA TGTGCCAGCAGCCTTAGTCTCGACCTGGAGACCCAGTACTTC.

The chain uses TRBV7-9 and TRBJ2-7, with D possibly matching TRBD1 (6 bases). Germline V lookup: CDR1 SEHNR, CDR2 FQNEAQ (reference sequence). This CDR3 contains 14 residues. The V and J ends lost 4 bases and 2 bases respectively, with 12 bases between them. CDR3 protein: CASSSRTDTYEQYF. CDR3 DNA sequence: TGTGCCAGCAGCTCCCGGACAGACACCTACGAGCAGTACTTC.

This clonotype occurred a few times. The chain is built from TRBV7-9 and TRBJ1-2; D is unclear. V lost 1 base to trimming and J lost 3 bases, with 6 bases between them. CDR1 and CDR2 from the germline V gene are SEHNR and FQNEAQ (reference sequence). This CDR3 has 13 amino acids. This CDR3 is CASSLEPDYGYTF. CDR3 bases: TGTGCCAGCAGCTTAGAGCCAGACTATGGCTACACCTTC.

This clonotype showed up just a few times. V and J are TRBV2 and TRBJ2-1; TRBD2 matches at 10 bases. The CDR3 totals 18 residues. The J segment lost 0 bases and the V segment lost 3 bases, leaving 8 bases of the junction unmatched. CDR1 and CDR2 (germline): SNHLY, FYNNEI. The CDR3 is CASSEGAGGPSSYNEQFF. The CDR3 bases are TGTGCCAGCAGTGAGGGAGCGGGAGGGCCTAGCTCCTACAATGAGCAGTTCTTC.

This clonotype was detected only once. This chain uses TRBV3-1 with TRBJ2-5; D gene uncertain. CDR1 and CDR2 from the germline V gene are LGHDT and YNNKEL (reference sequence). The CDR3 runs to 13 residues. The V end lost 2 bases, the J end lost 1 base, and 5 bases lay between the germline ends. The CDR3 protein is CASSQMLQETQYF. The DNA for the CDR3 is TGTGCCAGCAGCCAAATGCTCCAAGAGACCCAGTACTTC.

The chain is built from TRBV20-1 and TRBJ1-3; TRBD1 matches 7 bases. This CDR3 has 15 residues. V shed 3 bases, J shed 1 base, and the junction held 6 bases outside the gene matches. CDR1 DFQATT and CDR2 SNEGSKA come from the germline V gene (reference sequence). The CDR3 nucleotides are TGCAGTGCTAGTCATCGCAGGGGGTCTGGAAACACCATATATTTT. It yields the protein CSASHRRGSGNTIYF.

This clonotype was seen more than once but under ten times. In DNA form, the CDR3 reads TGCAGTGCTAGCGGGAGGACAGATAATTCACCCCTCCACTTT. It specifies CSASGRTDNSPLHF. The V call is TRBV20-1, the J call TRBJ1-6; D may be TRBD1 (6 bases). This CDR3 has 14 amino acids. Trimming shortened V by 3 bases and J by 5 bases, and 11 bases separated the two germline ends. CDR1 is DFQATT, CDR2 SNEGSKA, per germline (reference sequence).